These 25 T cell receptor beta chains originate from one sample sequenced in a study of OX40 agonist ivuxolimab in advanced cancers. Profiled with immunoSEQ multiplex PCR; TCRdb holds only in-frame clones, not every one. The data show about 58,000 clones, over 80% seen once. Specimen: CD4+ or CD8+ T cells sorted from blood, collected in a trial of the OX40 agonist ivuxolimab. All receptors come from an adult with an advanced solid tumor such as melanoma, head and neck, liver or kidney cancer.

This rearrangement joins TRBV15 to TRBJ1-2, with D tentatively TRBD1 (5 bases). With 5 bases removed from V and 3 bases from J, the gap between germline ends came to 7 bases. This CDR3 region has 12 residues. The germline V gene has CDR1 LNHNV and CDR2 YYDKDF (reference sequence). The CDR3 region is CATSGGDYGYTF. CDR3 nucleotides: TGTGCCACCAGCGGGGGGGACTATGGCTACACCTTC.

The V call is TRBV6-5, the J call TRBJ1-2; a weak D match, TRBD1 (5 bases). Germline CDR1 is MNHEY and CDR2 is SVGAGI. This CDR3 has 14 amino acids. Between the trimmed V and J ends, which lost 2 bases and 5 bases, there was a span of 12 bases. The CDR3 spells CASSYKAGMYGYTF. DNA of the CDR3: TGTGCCAGCAGTTACAAGGCAGGGATGTATGGCTACACCTTC.

The CDR3 here is CAIRTSLISGTGELFF. The CDR3 DNA is TGTGCCATCAGGACTAGCTTAATATCGGGCACCGGGGAGCTGTTTTTT. V and J are TRBV10-3 and TRBJ2-2; the match to TRBD2 covers 7 bases. This CDR3 spans 16 amino acids. Germline V lookup: CDR1 ENHRY, CDR2 SYGVKD. J was trimmed by 4 bases and V by 6 bases; bases with no gene match: 11.

V gene TRBV6-5 combines with J gene TRBJ2-7, with D perhaps assigned TRBD1 or TRBD2 (5 bases each). The CDR3 is 14 residues long. CDR1 MNHEY and CDR2 SVGAGI come from the germline V gene. V lost 7 bases and J 1 base, leaving 14 bases between the germline ends. This CDR3 reads CASNHGTQSYEQYF. Here the CDR3 DNA reads TGTGCCAGCAACCACGGGACCCAGTCCTACGAGCAGTACTTC.

CDR3 residues: CASSKALGQGAYEQYF. The CDR3 bases are TGTGCCAGCAGCAAAGCGCTGGGACAGGGGGCCTACGAGCAGTACTTC. The chain uses TRBV21-1 and TRBJ2-7; the table's D gene call, TRBD1, was not cross checked with the DNA. TRBV21-1 is listed as a pseudogene. The CDR3 has 16 amino acids.

This clone was observed a few times. The rearrangement links TRBV4-1 to TRBJ2-3, with 7 bases that match TRBD1. V was clipped by 2 bases and J by 1 base; unmatched bases: 6. This CDR3 is built from 16 residues. Germline V gene sequence: CDR1 MGHRA, CDR2 YSYEKL. CDR3 DNA sequence: TGCGCCAGCAGCCAACCACGACAGGGACGCACAGATACGCAGTATTTT. Its translation is CASSQPRQGRTDTQYF.

The count of this clone is one. This chain connects TRBV7-9 to TRBJ1-5, with 11 bases lining up with TRBD1. J lost 5 bases, V lost 8 bases, and 2 bases had no gene match. CDR1 SEHNR and CDR2 FQNEAQ come from the germline V gene (reference sequence). CDR3 length: 13 amino acids. The CDR3 spells CASGQGADQPQHF. For the CDR3, the DNA is TGTGCCAGCGGACAGGGGGCGGATCAGCCCCAGCATTTT.

V gene TRBV6-6 combines with J gene TRBJ2-4; the match to TRBD2 covers 8 bases. In germline, CDR1 is MNHNY, CDR2 SVGAGI (reference sequence). V lost 10 bases, J lost 3 bases, and 14 bases stayed unmatched. CDR3 length: 16 amino acids. CDR3 amino acids: CATQIDGGAVKNIQYF. Written as DNA, the CDR3 is TGTGCCACCCAGATTGACGGGGGGGCAGTCAAAAACATTCAGTACTTC.

The rearrangement uses TRBV19 and TRBJ1-5, with 7 bases lining up with TRBD1. Unmatched junction bases numbered 12, after V lost 8 bases and J lost 5 bases. Germline CDR1 is LNHDA and CDR2 is SQIVND (reference sequence). The CDR3 covers 15 residues. The DNA for the CDR3 is TGTGCCAGTGAAGAAGGGGGCGACGGGGATCAGCCCCAGCATTTT. This encodes CASEEGGDGDQPQHF.

This chain connects TRBV27 to TRBJ1-3, with D perhaps TRBD1 (6 bases). V lost 5 bases and J 2 bases, leaving 22 bases between the germline ends. The CDR3 sequence is 18 residues long. Germline values: CDR1 MNHEY, CDR2 SMNVEV (reference sequence). CDR3 amino acids: CASSHPPLPGVAGNTIYF. CDR3 bases: TGTGCCAGCAGTCATCCGCCCCTCCCAGGGGTCGCTGGAAACACCATATATTTT.

This chain connects TRBV7-3 to TRBJ2-5; tentative D call: TRBD2 (6 bases). Trimming shortened V by 0 bases and J by 1 base, and 9 bases separated the two germline ends. Germline values: CDR1 SGHTA, CDR2 FQGTGA. The CDR3 is 15 amino acids. The DNA of the CDR3 is TGTGCCAGCAGCTTAACTAGCGGAAGCCAAGAGACCCAGTACTTC. The encoded protein is CASSLTSGSQETQYF.

The J gene is TRBJ2-1, the V gene TRBV7-3; 10 bases agree with TRBD2. Germline CDR1 SGHTA, CDR2 FQGTGA. The length of the CDR3 is 15 residues. V shed 5 bases and J 4 bases; nucleotides not matched to a gene: 5. DNA of the CDR3: TGTGCCAGCAGCCCCGGGACTAGCGAGTACAATGAGCAGTTCTTC. Amino acids: CASSPGTSEYNEQFF.

The rearrangement uses TRBV30 and TRBJ1-5; 9 nucleotides align to TRBD1. This CDR3 region has 11 residues. V was clipped by 3 bases and J by 11 bases; unmatched bases: 2. The germline V gene encodes CDR1 GTSNPN and CDR2 SVGIG (reference sequence). Written as DNA, the CDR3 is TGTGCCTGGAGCCGGGACAGGGCCCAGCATTTT. It specifies CAWSRDRAQHF. Full variable domain (missing parts from reference TRBV30 and TRBJ1-5): SQTIHQWPATLVQPVGSPLSLECTVEGTSNPNLYWYRQAAGRGLQLLFYSVGIGQISSEVPQNLSASRPQDRQFILSSKKLLLSDSGFYLCAWSRDRAQHFGDGTRLSIL.

The chain uses TRBV7-2 and TRBJ1-5, with TRBD1 as a possible D gene (6 bases). This CDR3 spans 15 amino acids. Germline CDR1 SGHTA, CDR2 FQGNSA. Trimming removed 5 bases from V and 3 bases from J, with 14 bases in between. The CDR3: CASSPDSAINQPQHF. The CDR3 DNA reads as TGTGCCAGCAGCCCGGACAGTGCGATCAATCAGCCCCAGCATTTT.

The chain is built from TRBV30 and TRBJ2-7; possibly TRBD1 or TRBD2 for D (5 bases each). Germline lookup yields CDR1 GTSNPN and CDR2 SVGIG (reference sequence). This CDR3 spans 13 amino acids. Between the trimmed V and J ends, which lost 4 bases and 2 bases, there was a span of 12 bases. CDR3 DNA sequence: TGTGCCTGGAAAAGGGACGTACCCTACGAGCAGTACTTC. It translates to CAWKRDVPYEQYF.

This clone turned up a few times. DNA for the CDR3: TGTGCCAGCTCTCGAGAAGTAGGGTACGAGCAGTACTTC. This gives the protein CASSREVGYEQYF. This chain connects TRBV18 to TRBJ2-7, with D unclear. This CDR3 is 13 amino acids long. Trimming pared 6 bases from V and 4 bases from J, leaving 13 bases between. Germline CDR1 and CDR2: KGHSH and LQKENI.

A few counts support this clone. V and J are TRBV19 and TRBJ1-1; D not resolved. In germline, CDR1 is LNHDA, CDR2 SQIVND (reference sequence). V lost 0 bases, J lost 2 bases, and 7 bases lay in between. The CDR3 consists of 14 residues. The CDR3 protein is CASSIERPNTEAFF. For the CDR3, the DNA is TGTGCCAGTAGTATAGAGAGGCCCAACACTGAAGCTTTCTTT.

The chain links TRBV20-1 to TRBJ2-7; D gene uncertain. The CDR3 is 11 residues long. Trimming removed 6 bases at V and 7 bases at J, with 13 bases between. Germline V gene sequence: CDR1 DFQATT, CDR2 SNEGSKA (reference sequence). The CDR3 loop reads CSAIHWEEQYF. CDR3 nucleotides: TGCAGTGCCATTCATTGGGAAGAGCAGTACTTC.

The rearrangement links TRBV7-8 to TRBJ2-7; 13 nucleotides align to TRBD2. V dropped 8 bases and J dropped 3; count of bases not matched to a gene: 10. CDR3 length equals 16 residues. CDR1 and CDR2 (germline): SGHVS, FQNEAQ. CDR3 nucleotide sequence: TGTGCCAGCCGCCTAGTGGGACTAGCGGGAAACTACGAGCAGTACTTC. Residues: CASRLVGLAGNYEQYF. Drawing the rest from reference TRBV7-8 and TRBJ2-7, the complete variable domain is GAGVSQSPRYKVAKRGQDVALRCDPISGHVSLFWYQQALGQGPEFLTYFQNEAQLDKSGLPSDRFFAERPEGSVSTLKIQRTQQEDSAVYLCASRLVGLAGNYEQYFGPGTRLTVT.

This chain links TRBV15 with TRBJ2-5; D uncertain. CDR3 length: 14 amino acids. CDR1 is LNHNV and CDR2 is YYDKDF in the germline V gene (reference sequence). Trimming removed 0 bases at V and 5 bases at J, with 10 bases between. The CDR3 region has the DNA TGTGCCACCAGCAGAGATCGAGTTCAGGAGACCCAGTACTTC. Translating gives CATSRDRVQETQYF.

This sequence joins TRBV5-6 and TRBJ1-1, with D unresolved. Between the trimmed V and J ends, which lost 0 bases and 11 bases, there was a span of 11 bases. This CDR3 comprises 12 residues. The germline gives CDR1 SGHDT, CDR2 YYEEEE. The CDR3 DNA reads as TGTGCCAGCAGCTTGGAACACTCGGAGGCTTTCTTT. It encodes CASSLEHSEAFF.

V is TRBV5-1 and J is TRBJ2-7; 7 nucleotides align to TRBD2. The V and J ends lost 4 bases and 0 bases, in that order; junction bases with no gene match: 4. There are 14 residues in the CDR3. The germline V gene has CDR1 SGHRS and CDR2 YFSETQ. Here the CDR3 DNA reads TGCGCCAGCAGCACGGCGGGGGACTCCTACGAGCAGTACTTC. Translated: CASSTAGDSYEQYF.

This CDR3 is CATSCGVTKSGHVLTF. As DNA, the CDR3 is TGTGCCACCAGCTGTGGTGTGACAAAGTCGGGCCACGTCCTGACTTTC. The chain carries TRBV15 and TRBJ2-6; D is ambiguous. The CDR3 totals 16 residues. In germline, CDR1 is LNHNV, CDR2 YYDKDF (reference sequence). V was pared by 5 bases and J by 11 bases, with 22 bases between.

On this clone: The same CDR3 also results from other DNA sequences found in this sample. The chain couples TRBV5-1 to TRBJ2-5; D may correspond to TRBD1 or TRBD2 (5 bases each). Between the trimmed V and J ends, which lost 6 bases and 4 bases, there was a span of 10 bases. The CDR3 has 12 residues. CDR1 and CDR2 (germline): SGHRS, YFSETQ. The CDR3 DNA follows: TGCGCCAGCAAAGAGGGGACAGAGACCCAGTACTTC. Translation gives CASKEGTETQYF.

Here the CDR3 reads CASSYTQGQGDEQYF. The DNA for the CDR3 is TGTGCCAGCAGTTACACCCAGGGACAGGGCGACGAGCAGTACTTC. This chain connects TRBV6-5 to TRBJ2-7; 9 nucleotides line up with TRBD1. Losses at the gene ends were 2 bases for V and 5 bases for J; bases not matched to a gene: 7. The CDR3 loop spans 15 amino acids. Per germline, CDR1 MNHEY and CDR2 SVGAGI.